This TCR beta chain emerged from a study of blood T cells in healthy people across ages. Sample-barcoded 5' priming and a J-beta primer mix drove a second PCR of roughly 7 to 11 cycles. In TCRdb, the 5' RACE reads were re-called with MiXCR into one record per CDR3 protein. Here the sample spans roughly 790,000 distinct CDR3 sequences, more than 40% being singletons. This clonotype was recorded a few times. The CDR3 sequence is 16 residues long. After removal of 3 bases from V and 2 bases from J, the junction contained 5 bases not matched to a gene. Germline V gene lookup returns CDR1 SGHRS and CDR2 YFSETQ.

This chain joins TRBV5-1 and TRBJ2-7, with 13 bases matching TRBD2. The source of this sequence is a woman aged 55-70 years in good health. Sequenced input: blood. CDR3 nucleotides: TGCGCCAGCAGCTGGGGACTAGCGGGGATAACCTACGAGCAGTACTTC. Translating it yields CASSWGLAGITYEQYF.